This entry is about one T cell receptor beta chain. The antigen is unknown. This sample is drawn from a study of regulatory T cells in long-lasting Graves disease. Whole-study findings and limits: Owing to a sample size that was small, accuracy may have been reduced.

Trimming stripped 1 base from V and 4 bases from J, with 10 bases between. This CDR3 contains 15 residues. CDR1 and CDR2 from the germline V gene are MGHRA and YSYEKL. Specified time point: newly diagnosed GD, antithyroid drugs for less than 3 months. Construction of the TCR library relied on RNA isolated from PBMCs. Through Arm-PCR of CDR3 regions and iRepertoire HTBI primers, TCR beta libraries were built. TCRdb passed the multiplex PCR reads through MiXCR, listing each CDR3 protein once. Of approximately 390,000 distinct CDR3 sequences detected, about a sixth appear once; the ten largest clones hold 20% to 25%. These sequences were also reported in another study, on T cells in Graves' hyperthyroidism and ophthalmopathy. That work states: The HTBI primer set drove a first-round RT-PCR of the TCR CDR3. Model predictions of ophthalmopathy came a median around 7.1 months before onset.

The sequenced sample was peripheral blood mononuclear cells (PBMCs), obtained at new diagnosis, from a patient treated with antithyroid drugs. This sequence joins TRBV4-1 and TRBJ2-2; D may match TRBD1 or TRBD2 (6 bases each). This receptor was identified in a woman aged 18-35 years with Graves disease. For the CDR3, the DNA is TGCGCCAGCAGCCAAGTACGGGGGCCCACCGGGGAGCTGTTTTTT. It is translated as CASSQVRGPTGELFF.